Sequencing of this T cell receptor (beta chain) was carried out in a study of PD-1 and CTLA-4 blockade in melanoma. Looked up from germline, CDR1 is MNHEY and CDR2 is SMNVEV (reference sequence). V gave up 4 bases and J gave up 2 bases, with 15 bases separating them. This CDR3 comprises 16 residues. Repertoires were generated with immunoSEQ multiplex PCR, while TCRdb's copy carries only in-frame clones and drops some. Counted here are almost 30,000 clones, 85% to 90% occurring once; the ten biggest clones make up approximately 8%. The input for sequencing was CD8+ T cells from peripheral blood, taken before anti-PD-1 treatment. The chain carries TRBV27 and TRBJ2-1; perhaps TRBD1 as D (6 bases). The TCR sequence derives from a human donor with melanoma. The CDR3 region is CASSYRVTGTYNEQFF. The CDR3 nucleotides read TGTGCCAGCAGTTACCGGGTCACAGGGACCTACAATGAGCAGTTCTTC.